The entry that follows covers one TCR beta chain sequence. The antigen remains unidentified. This entry belongs to a study of post-analysis software for immune sequencing data. Study as a whole: Patients with relapsing-remitting, secondary progressive and progressive-relapsing multiple sclerosis courses were all represented. Study-level results: By F measure, strong co-clustering occurred among samples prepared in the same batch. In patients, TRBV5-6, TRBV5-1 and TRBV20-1 belonged to several TRBV segments found more frequently than in controls. When compared against controls, multiple sclerosis patients showed significantly lower normalized Chao1 diversity.

The CDR3 has 13 amino acids. V lost 2 bases to trimming and J lost 4 bases, with 8 bases between them. From germline, CDR1 is MNHEY and CDR2 SVGAGI. The authors incorporated unique molecular identifiers into the TCR beta cDNA libraries. Roughly 500,000 cDNA molecules were obtained from around 1 to 9.1 million T cells. MiXCR, applied by TCRdb to the PCR reads, yields one record per CDR3 protein. The sample lists roughly 410,000 distinct CDR3 sequences, roughly 36% occurring once. V usage is TRBV6-5 and J usage is TRBJ1-2; perhaps TRBD1 as D (5 bases). Sequencing was carried out using blood. The TCR comes from a girl under 18 with multiple sclerosis. CDR3 amino acids: CASSYDGGYGYTF. The CDR3 bases are TGTGCCAGCAGTTACGATGGGGGCTATGGCTACACCTTC.